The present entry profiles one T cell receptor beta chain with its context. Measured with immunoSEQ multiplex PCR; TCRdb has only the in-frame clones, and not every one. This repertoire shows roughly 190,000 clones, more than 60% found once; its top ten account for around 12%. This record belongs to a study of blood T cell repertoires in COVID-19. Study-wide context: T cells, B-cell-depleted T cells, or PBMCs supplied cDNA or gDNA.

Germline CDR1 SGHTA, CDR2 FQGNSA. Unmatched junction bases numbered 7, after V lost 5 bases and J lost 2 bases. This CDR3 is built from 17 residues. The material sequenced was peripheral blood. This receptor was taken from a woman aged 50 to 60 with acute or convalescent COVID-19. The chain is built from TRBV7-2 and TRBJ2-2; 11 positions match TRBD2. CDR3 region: CASSPASGRINTGELFF. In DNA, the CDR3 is TGTGCCAGCAGCCCCGCTAGCGGGAGGATCAACACCGGGGAGCTGTTTTTT.